Shown below are 30 T cell receptor beta chains from a single sample sequenced in a study of response to subunit inactivated influenza vaccine. TCRdb reanalysed the RT-PCR reads using MiXCR and keeps one entry per CDR3 protein. The sample carries a few hundred thousand distinct CDR3 sequences, approximately 6.9% recorded once. This material consisted of PBMCs from blood, taken roughly 24 months after vaccination. The origin of the receptors is a man between 50 and 69 years old who received an inactivated influenza vaccine.

Many counts were recorded for this clonotype. This sequence joins TRBV6-6 and TRBJ1-1; tentatively, D is TRBD1 (6 bases). Per germline, CDR1 MNHNY and CDR2 SVGAGI (reference sequence). V dropped 2 bases and J dropped 8 bases, with 18 bases sitting between them. The CDR3 extends over 15 amino acids. The CDR3 nucleotides read TGTGCCAGCAGTTACGGGGCAACAGGGATGGGGGAAGCTTTCTTT. This sequence encodes CASSYGATGMGEAFF.

The table lists this clonotype with a count of one. The V and J genes are TRBV7-2 and TRBJ2-7; 7 bases are a match to TRBD1. Germline V gene sequence: CDR1 SGHTA, CDR2 FQGNSA. The V and J ends lost 5 bases and 6 bases, in that order; junction bases with no gene match: 7. The CDR3 runs to 13 residues. CDR3 bases: TGTGCCAGCAGCGCCACGACAGGGTTCGAGCAGTACTTC. Protein: CASSATTGFEQYF.

The CDR3 loop reads CSASSLAGPTDTQYF. The CDR3 DNA reads TGCAGTGCTAGTAGCCTAGCGGGGCCCACAGATACGCAGTATTTT. The chain recombines TRBV20-1 with TRBJ2-3; 9 bases map to TRBD2. The germline gives CDR1 DFQATT, CDR2 SNEGSKA (reference sequence). The CDR3 totals 15 residues. After removal of 3 bases from V and 2 bases from J, the junction contained 6 bases not matched to a gene.

This clonotype was seen at least ten times. The chain links TRBV20-1 to TRBJ2-3; D not certain. V lost 2 bases and J 0 bases, leaving 15 bases between the germline ends. CDR1 and CDR2 (germline): DFQATT, SNEGSKA (reference sequence). The CDR3 contains 16 residues. CDR3 in DNA: TGCAGTGCTAGACCGGACCGTCATTCTAGCACAGATACGCAGTATTTT. This translates into CSARPDRHSSTDTQYF.

This clonotype has at least ten counts. V gene TRBV5-1 combines with J gene TRBJ2-7, with a possible D match to TRBD1 (6 bases). Trimming took 1 base from V and 2 from J, leaving 13 bases between them. This CDR3 region has 15 residues. Germline V gene lookup returns CDR1 SGHRS and CDR2 YFSETQ. For the CDR3, the DNA is TGCGCCAGCAGCTTGAGGGGACAAAGCACCTACGAGCAGTACTTC. Protein product: CASSLRGQSTYEQYF.

This clonotype was detected a few times. The chain is built from TRBV7-2 and TRBJ2-7, with 8 bases aligning to TRBD2. Per germline, CDR1 SGHTA and CDR2 FQGNSA. This CDR3 comprises 14 residues. V shed 5 bases, J shed 3 bases, and the junction held 6 bases outside the gene matches. Here the CDR3 reads CASSPPGGGYEQYF. As DNA, the CDR3 is TGTGCCAGCAGCCCTCCGGGGGGGGGCTACGAGCAGTACTTC. Looking up the rest from reference TRBV7-2 and TRBJ2-7 gives the full variable domain: GAGVSQSPSNKVTEKGKDVELRCDPISGHTALYWYRQSLGQGLEFLIYFQGNSAPDKSGLPSDRFSAERTGGSVSTLTIQRTQQEDSAVYLCASSPPGGGYEQYFGPGTRLTVT.

This clonotype was seen at least ten times. The J gene is TRBJ1-1, the V gene TRBV6-1; D unresolved. The V end lost 7 bases, the J end lost 3 bases, and 12 bases lay between the germline ends. Germline V CDR1 and CDR2: MNHNS, SASEGT. The CDR3 is 13 amino acids. CDR3 amino acids: CASTPAQDTEAFF. The CDR3 DNA is TGTGCCAGCACTCCCGCCCAGGACACTGAAGCTTTCTTT.

This clonotype has only a few counts. The rearrangement links TRBV30 to TRBJ1-1; D remains ambiguous. Trimming stripped 4 bases from V and 1 base from J, with 13 bases between. Germline CDR1 is GTSNPN and CDR2 is SVGIG (reference sequence). This CDR3 region has 14 residues. This CDR3 reads CAWIPLIKNTEAFF. In nucleotides, the CDR3 is TGTGCCTGGATTCCACTGATAAAGAACACTGAAGCTTTCTTT.

V and J are TRBV20-1 and TRBJ2-5; the D call may be TRBD1 or TRBD2 (5 bases each). The CDR3 length is 14 residues. V was clipped by 5 bases and J by 4 bases, with 17 bases between them. From germline, CDR1 is DFQATT and CDR2 SNEGSKA (reference sequence). Here the CDR3 DNA reads TGCAGTGCTTGGGACCGACTTACCGGAGAGACCCAGTACTTC. Its protein is CSAWDRLTGETQYF.

This clonotype has a count of ten or more. Here the CDR3 reads CASSHLTDRDPPDTQYF. The DNA of the CDR3 is TGTGCCAGCAGCCACCTAACGGACAGGGACCCGCCAGATACGCAGTATTTT. This chain links TRBV4-2 with TRBJ2-3; 8 bases are shared with TRBD1. V gave up 3 bases and J gave up 4 bases; unmatched junction bases: 12. The CDR3 runs to 17 residues. Germline V gene sequence: CDR1 LGHNA, CDR2 YNFKEQ.

This clonotype was seen repeatedly, ten times or more. This chain joins TRBV7-9 and TRBJ1-1; D call uncertain. The CDR3 totals 11 residues. Germline V gene lookup returns CDR1 SEHNR and CDR2 FQNEAQ (reference sequence). Trimming removed 5 bases at V and 5 bases at J, with 6 bases between. For the CDR3, the DNA is TGTGCCAGCAGCGGAAGTACTGAAGCTTTCTTT. It is translated as CASSGSTEAFF. The full variable domain, in which reference TRBV7-9 and TRBJ1-1 provide the parts outside the CDR3, is DTGVSQNPRHKITKRGQNVTFRCDPISEHNRLYWYRQTLGQGPEFLTYFQNEAQLEKSRLLSDRFSAERPKGSFSTLEIQRTEQGDSAMYLCASSGSTEAFFGQGTRLTVV.

This clonotype was seen a few times. The V gene is TRBV27, the J gene TRBJ2-1; D not certain. The CDR3 is made up of 15 amino acids. V shed 7 bases and J shed 0 bases, with 13 bases lying between them. Looked up from germline, CDR1 is MNHEY and CDR2 is SMNVEV (reference sequence). The CDR3 loop reads CASTPFWSSYNEQFF. The CDR3 DNA is TGTGCCAGCACGCCCTTCTGGAGCTCCTACAATGAGCAGTTCTTC.

The chain uses TRBV2 and TRBJ2-7; no clear D. V was pared by 5 bases and J by 3 bases, with 11 bases between. This CDR3 is built from 13 residues. Germline CDR1 and CDR2: SNHLY and FYNNEI. Written as DNA, the CDR3 is TGTGCCAGCAGTTCGGATATGGACTACGAGCAGTACTTC. Amino acid sequence: CASSSDMDYEQYF.

This clonotype has a handful of counts. For the CDR3, the DNA is TGTGCCAGCAGTTTATCTCCGGGGGCAGGTACTGAAGCTTTCTTT. It yields the protein CASSLSPGAGTEAFF. The chain has TRBV27 and TRBJ1-1, with a weak D call TRBD1 (6 bases). V was clipped by 0 bases and J by 5 bases, with 13 bases between them. The CDR3 has 15 residues. Germline V gives CDR1 MNHEY, CDR2 SMNVEV (reference sequence).

This CDR3 reads CASSPGHDYNEQFF. The DNA for the CDR3 is TGTGCCAGCAGCCCCGGGCACGATTACAATGAGCAGTTCTTC. The gene calls are TRBV7-6 and TRBJ2-1; no reliable D call. V gave up 5 bases and J gave up 4 bases, with 12 bases separating them. The CDR3 has 14 residues. Germline CDR1 SGHVS, CDR2 FNYEAQ.

This clonotype has just a few counts. CDR3 coding DNA: TGCGCCAGCGGCTCTGGGGCCTCGGGGTTGCTAGGGGCTAATGAAAAACTGTTTTTT. Protein product: CASGSGASGLLGANEKLFF. The chain has TRBV5-1 and TRBJ1-4; possible D gene TRBD1, 5 bases. The CDR3 is made up of 19 amino acids. V was trimmed by 7 bases and J by 3 bases, leaving 28 bases between them. Germline V gene lookup returns CDR1 SGHRS and CDR2 YFSETQ.

The chain links TRBV20-1 to TRBJ1-6; D may be TRBD1 (5 bases). The V end lost 2 bases, the J end lost 7 bases, and 9 bases lay between the germline ends. This CDR3 is 13 amino acids long. The germline V gene encodes CDR1 DFQATT and CDR2 SNEGSKA (reference sequence). CDR3 protein: CSARQGNNSPLHF. The CDR3, as DNA: TGCAGTGCTAGACAGGGTAACAATTCACCCCTCCACTTT.

The V gene is TRBV27, the J gene TRBJ1-3; D uncertain. Germline CDR1 reads MNHEY; CDR2 reads SMNVEV (reference sequence). The CDR3 is 16 residues long. V was clipped by 6 bases and J by 0 bases, with 15 bases between them. For the CDR3, the DNA is TGTGCCAGCAGCCAGAGGGTCCCTTACTCTGGAAACACCATATATTTT. This translates into CASSQRVPYSGNTIYF.

V and J are TRBV7-2 and TRBJ2-2; no clear D. CDR3 size: 14 residues. Germline CDR1 is SGHTA and CDR2 is FQGNSA. V was trimmed by 5 bases and J by 4 bases, leaving 11 bases between them. CDR3 bases: TGTGCCAGCAGCCCACGTAGTATCACCGGGGAGCTGTTTTTT. Its translation is CASSPRSITGELFF.

This clonotype was seen a handful of times. This chain uses TRBV27 with TRBJ2-7; perhaps TRBD1 as D (6 bases). Deletions cut 1 base from V and 3 bases from J, with 10 bases between. Germline V gene lookup returns CDR1 MNHEY and CDR2 SMNVEV (reference sequence). This CDR3 has 14 residues. The CDR3 loop reads CASSLYGTNYEQYF. The CDR3 DNA sequence: TGTGCCAGCAGTTTATATGGGACAAACTACGAGCAGTACTTC.

The chain uses TRBV30 and TRBJ1-1; 9 bases are a match to TRBD1. Per germline, CDR1 GTSNPN and CDR2 SVGIG (reference sequence). The CDR3 runs to 14 residues. V dropped 0 bases and J dropped 5; count of bases not matched to a gene: 4. This CDR3 is CAWSVLTGGTEAFF. CDR3 in DNA: TGTGCCTGGAGTGTTTTGACAGGGGGGACTGAAGCTTTCTTT.

This clonotype was seen at least ten times. This chain uses TRBV4-3 with TRBJ2-7; D gene uncertain. The CDR3 has 15 residues. V dropped 4 bases and J dropped 3 bases, with 16 bases sitting between them. Germline loops: CDR1 LGHNA, CDR2 YSLEER. In DNA, the CDR3 is TGCGCCAGCAGCCCCTCTCCGGGTTTTGGCTACGAGCAGTACTTC. Its translation: CASSPSPGFGYEQYF.

This clonotype was counted once. The chain carries TRBV10-3 and TRBJ2-1; 9 bases match TRBD2. J lost 6 bases, V lost 6 bases, and 9 bases had no gene match. From germline, CDR1 is ENHRY and CDR2 SYGVKD. The CDR3 is 15 amino acids. CDR3 sequence: CAIRDLAGAANEQFF. The DNA for the CDR3 is TGTGCCATCAGAGATTTAGCGGGAGCAGCCAATGAGCAGTTCTTC.

This clonotype was counted many times. This sequence joins TRBV4-2 and TRBJ2-1; 7 nucleotides line up with TRBD1. This CDR3 spans 17 amino acids. Germline CDR1 LGHNA, CDR2 YNFKEQ. Trimming cost V 4 bases and J 8 bases; bases outside gene matches: 17. CDR3 nucleotide sequence: TGTGCCAGCAGCCCGAGGGCACTGACAGGGTGGGTCGATGAGCAGTTCTTC. Translating it yields CASSPRALTGWVDEQFF.

This clonotype was seen only a few times. The V call is TRBV12-3 or TRBV12-4, the J call TRBJ2-7; 8 bases are shared with TRBD1. J was trimmed by 2 bases and V by 2 bases; bases with no gene match: 11. The CDR3 runs to 17 residues. The CDR3 reads CASSLRAGGLKAYEQYF. The CDR3 bases are TGTGCCAGCAGTTTACGGGCAGGGGGCCTCAAGGCCTACGAGCAGTACTTC.

The chain links TRBV5-6 to TRBJ2-7, with D uncertain. There are 11 residues in the CDR3. The germline V gene has CDR1 SGHDT and CDR2 YYEEEE. V was cut by 4 bases and J by 7 bases, with 9 bases left in between. The CDR3 is CASSALREQYF. CDR3 coding DNA: TGTGCCAGCAGCGCCTTGCGGGAGCAGTACTTC.

A few counts support this clonotype. This chain connects TRBV5-1 to TRBJ2-5; 7 nucleotides match TRBD1. The CDR3 runs to 15 residues. CDR1 SGHRS and CDR2 YFSETQ come from the germline V gene. Unmatched junction bases numbered 12, after V lost 6 bases and J lost 4 bases. The CDR3 loop reads CASTYRGTTRETQYF. DNA of the CDR3: TGCGCCAGCACCTACAGGGGTACGACCCGAGAGACCCAGTACTTC.

Written as DNA, the CDR3 is TGTGCCACCAGTGATGGGGGAGGGATGAACACTGAAGCTTTCTTT. Its translation: CATSDGGGMNTEAFF. The V call is TRBV24-1, the J call TRBJ1-1; TRBD1 is a possible D gene (5 bases). CDR3 length: 15 residues. Trimming removed 3 bases from V and 0 bases from J, with 10 bases in between. The germline gives CDR1 KGHDR, CDR2 SFDVKD.

This clonotype was seen only a few times. The CDR3 spells CSVMVGQGTPPQYF. The CDR3 DNA is TGCAGCGTTATGGTAGGGCAGGGGACTCCTCCCCAGTACTTC. The V call is TRBV29-1, the J call TRBJ2-7; D assignment may be TRBD1 or TRBD2 (6 bases each). Trimming cost V 5 bases and J 10 bases, with 24 bases left between them. The CDR3 covers 14 residues. Germline values: CDR1 SQVTM, CDR2 ANQGSEA.

The chain is built from TRBV5-4 and TRBJ2-1; 10 bases agree with TRBD2. The germline gives CDR1 SGHNT, CDR2 YYREEE (reference sequence). Trimming at V came to 1 base and at J to 8 bases, leaving 3 bases not matched to a gene. This CDR3 has 14 amino acids. The CDR3 here is CASSLKRGGDEQFF. CDR3 nucleotides: TGTGCCAGCAGCTTGAAGCGGGGGGGGGATGAGCAGTTCTTC.